This T cell receptor (beta chain) was retrieved from a study of Graves' ophthalmopathy and Graves' hyperthyroidism. About the study: Peripheral blood was obtained at first diagnosis, ahead of any treatment.

Amplifying from RNA transcripts, the study obtained TCR beta CDR3 regions. HTBI primers served in a first-round RT-PCR, which a second-round multiplex PCR followed. TCRdb recomputed calls from the multiplex PCR reads with MiXCR, one row per CDR3 protein. The table shows under 250,000 distinct CDR3 sequences, with 20% to 25% occurring only once. V shed 4 bases and J shed 6 bases, with 16 bases lying between them. CDR1 is SGHTA and CDR2 is FQGTGA in the germline V gene. CDR3 size: 14 residues. This clonotype has at least ten counts. What was sequenced was peripheral blood. The origin of this receptor is a woman aged 50 to 60 with Graves' ophthalmopathy. This chain joins TRBV7-3 and TRBJ2-7, with D perhaps being TRBD1 or TRBD2 (6 bases each). This chain's CDR3 is CASSSRLVGGEQYF. The DNA for the CDR3 is TGTGCCAGCAGCTCTCGACTAGTAGGGGGCGAGCAGTACTTC.